This T cell receptor beta chain originates from a study of blood T cell repertoires in COVID-19. Background on the study: PBMCs, B-cell-depleted T cells, or T cells provided the cDNA or gDNA that made up the material.

Authors' data handling: Scientists estimated how many nucleated cells there were by amplifying reference gene primers. Some clones are missing from TCRdb's copy, which holds only in-frame ones; the method was immunoSEQ multiplex PCR. V, J and clone size reflect that table, while D and trimming were determined from the DNA. The table records about 87,000 clones, 90% of them present only once. Seattle-derived patients entered the study during active infection and were followed longitudinally. The CDR3 runs 15 residues. From germline, CDR1 is SEHNR and CDR2 FQNEAQ (reference sequence). V was clipped by 5 bases and J by 10 bases, with 18 bases between them.

The sequenced sample consisted of peripheral blood. This TCR was recovered from a man aged 18 to 30 with COVID-19, enrolled during active disease. The chain employs TRBV7-9 and TRBJ1-6; a weak D match, TRBD1 (6 bases). The CDR3 coding sequence is TGTGCCAGCAGCGGAGCGGGGACATTGGGATCACCCCTCCACTTT. This gives the protein CASSGAGTLGSPLHF.